Listed here are 2 T cell receptor beta chains from one sample, sequenced in a study of T cells in Graves' hyperthyroidism and ophthalmopathy. TCR beta CDR3 regions were amplified from RNA transcripts. An initial round of RT-PCR targeting the TCR CDR3 relied on the HTBI primer set. TCRdb processed the multiplex PCR reads anew with MiXCR; each CDR3 protein has one entry. The top ten clones hold 5.8% of a sample with some 600,000 distinct CDR3 sequences, around 13% of them seen once. The sequenced sample consisted of blood. The receptors were gathered from a young woman with Graves' hyperthyroidism that later progressed to Graves' ophthalmopathy.

This clonotype was seen many times. The chain carries TRBV29-1 and TRBJ2-1; TRBD2 matches 10 bases. Trimming removed 6 bases from V and 5 bases from J; junction bases left unmatched: 10. The CDR3 runs 15 residues. The germline V gene encodes CDR1 SQVTM and CDR2 ANQGSEA. CDR3 residues: CSVPSGSSLDNEQFF. Written as DNA, the CDR3 is TGCAGCGTGCCTAGCGGGAGTTCCCTCGACAATGAGCAGTTCTTC.

The chain joins TRBV7-9 to TRBJ2-5; D is possibly TRBD2 (6 bases). This CDR3 has 14 residues. Trimming took off 5 bases at V and 5 bases at J, with 15 bases between the two ends. Germline CDR1 SEHNR, CDR2 FQNEAQ (reference sequence). CDR3 nucleotides: TGTGCCAGCAGCCCCTACGGGGGTAAGGAGACCCAGTACTTC. Translated: CASSPYGGKETQYF. The whole variable domain, remainder taken from reference TRBV7-9 and TRBJ2-5, is DTGVSQNPRHKITKRGQNVTFRCDPISEHNRLYWYRQTLGQGPEFLTYFQNEAQLEKSRLLSDRFSAERPKGSFSTLEIQRTEQGDSAMYLCASSPYGGKETQYFGPGTRLLVL.